These 23 T cell receptor beta chains were sequenced from one sample in a study of CD8 T cells in ankylosing spondylitis. TCRdb passed the 5' RACE reads through MiXCR, listing each CDR3 protein once. Among approximately 88,000 distinct CDR3 sequences listed, 7.5% to 9% were seen once. Sequenced input: blood, either unsorted or a sorted T cell fraction (not recorded which). The receptors were gathered from a male donor with ankylosing spondylitis or in good health (not recorded which).

This clonotype was recorded a few times. The chain employs TRBV7-9 and TRBJ2-3; weak D call: TRBD1 (5 bases). Germline V gene data show CDR1 as SEHNR and CDR2 as FQNEAQ (reference sequence). Trimming took 5 bases from V and 5 from J, leaving 23 bases between them. There are 17 residues in the CDR3. In DNA form, the CDR3 reads TGTGCCAGCAGCACCCCAGGGCTGACTCTTGGGGAAGATACGCAGTATTTT. Residues: CASSTPGLTLGEDTQYF.

This clonotype was counted ten times or more. This rearrangement joins TRBV18 to TRBJ2-7; D possibly matches TRBD1 or TRBD2 (6 bases each). The CDR3 totals 14 residues. V shed 5 bases and J shed 0 bases, with 11 bases lying between them. CDR1 is KGHSH and CDR2 is LQKENI in the germline V gene. CDR3 nucleotide sequence: TGTGCCAGCTCAGCGCGGGACAACTCCTACGAGCAGTACTTC. It is translated as CASSARDNSYEQYF.

This clonotype was counted many times. The rearrangement joins TRBV29-1 to TRBJ2-3; D unresolved. This CDR3 has 13 residues. Germline CDR1 and CDR2: SQVTM and ANQGSEA. The ends were cut back, 1 base at V and 3 bases at J, with 8 bases in the middle. The DNA for the CDR3 is TGCAGCGTTGAAGTAGACGGGACAGATACGCAGTATTTT. It encodes CSVEVDGTDTQYF.

This clonotype has ten or more counts. CDR3 DNA: TGTGCCAGCAGGGAATGGCCCGAAAGGACCCAGTACTTC. Protein sequence: CASREWPERTQYF. The chain links TRBV2 to TRBJ2-5; D remains unclear. V was trimmed by 6 bases and J by 7 bases, leaving 15 bases between them. CDR1 is SNHLY, CDR2 FYNNEI, per germline. CDR3 length: 13 residues.

This clonotype was observed many times. The CDR3: CASSLDPRDGYTF. CDR3 sequence (DNA): TGCGCCAGCAGCTTGGATCCTAGGGATGGCTACACCTTC. The chain carries TRBV5-1 and TRBJ1-2; D not resolved. The germline CDR1 and CDR2 sequences are SGHRS and YFSETQ. The CDR3 runs 13 residues. V lost 0 bases and J 6 bases, leaving 9 bases between the germline ends.

This clonotype was picked up many times. The chain couples TRBV29-1 to TRBJ2-4; 7 bases fit TRBD2. Trimming removed 1 base from V and 7 bases from J; junction bases left unmatched: 1. Germline V CDR1 and CDR2: SQVTM, ANQGSEA. The CDR3 is 12 residues long. The CDR3 DNA sequence: TGCAGCGTTGAAGGGGAGGGTAACATTCAGTACTTC. Translated: CSVEGEGNIQYF. The whole variable domain, remainder taken from reference TRBV29-1 and TRBJ2-4, is SAVISQKPSRDICQRGTSLTIQCQVDSQVTMMFWYRQQPGQSLTLIATANQGSEATYESGFVIDKFPISRPNLTFSTLTVSNMSPEDSSIYLCSVEGEGNIQYFGAGTRLSVL.

This clonotype was counted at least ten times. The rearrangement links TRBV10-3 to TRBJ2-1; tentative D call: TRBD2 (6 bases). V was cut by 6 bases and J by 6 bases, with 18 bases left in between. The length of the CDR3 is 15 residues. Germline assignment: CDR1 ENHRY and CDR2 SYGVKD. The CDR3 sequence: CAISSRERASNEQFF. CDR3 DNA: TGTGCCATCAGCTCCAGGGAGCGGGCCTCCAATGAGCAGTTCTTC.

This clonotype has just a few counts. CDR3: CASSPGQDGNTIYF. CDR3 nucleotides: TGTGCCAGCAGCCCAGGACAGGATGGAAACACCATATATTTT. The chain combines TRBV7-9 with TRBJ1-3; TRBD1 agrees at 7 bases. Trimming cost V 5 bases and J 3 bases; bases outside gene matches: 4. There are 14 residues in the CDR3. Per germline, CDR1 SEHNR and CDR2 FQNEAQ (reference sequence).

In this sample, this clonotype turned up a few times. V and J are TRBV7-7 and TRBJ2-1; tentatively, D is TRBD1 (6 bases). CDR1 SSHAT and CDR2 FNYEAQ come from the germline V gene (reference sequence). The CDR3 extends over 15 amino acids. V lost 5 bases and J lost 2, with 13 bases in between. The CDR3 region is CASSLPGQAYNEQFF. The CDR3 DNA is TGTGCCAGCAGCCTCCCGGGACAAGCCTACAATGAGCAGTTCTTC.

This clonotype was detected many times. The chain recombines TRBV5-6 with TRBJ2-2, with D possibly TRBD2 on 5 matching bases. V was pared by 0 bases and J by 1 base, with 10 bases between. This CDR3 has 16 residues. Germline values: CDR1 SGHDT, CDR2 YYEEEE. CDR3 loop: CASSLVGVMNTGELFF. In nucleotides, the CDR3 is TGTGCCAGCAGCTTGGTCGGGGTGATGAACACCGGGGAGCTGTTTTTT.

This clonotype has a handful of counts. The V call is TRBV5-1, the J call TRBJ2-5; 8 bases match TRBD1. This CDR3 region has 15 residues. Trimming took 0 bases from V and 5 from J; bases not matched to a gene: 6. The germline V gene has CDR1 SGHRS and CDR2 YFSETQ. CDR3 nucleotides: TGCGCCAGCAGCTTGGACGGACAGGGCTGGGAGACCCAGTACTTC. Its translation is CASSLDGQGWETQYF.

This clonotype was found a few times. CDR3 amino acids: CSARYTVKDGQALGGQPQHF. The DNA of the CDR3 is TGCAGTGCTAGATATACAGTAAAGGATGGACAGGCCCTGGGGGGCCAGCCCCAGCATTTT. The chain couples TRBV20-1 to TRBJ1-5; 7 bases align to TRBD1. Trimming cost V 2 bases and J 7 bases; bases outside gene matches: 26. The CDR3 has 20 amino acids. The germline V gene encodes CDR1 DFQATT and CDR2 SNEGSKA (reference sequence).

Many counts were recorded for this clonotype. This chain links TRBV28 with TRBJ2-5; 9 bases agree with TRBD2. V dropped 3 bases and J dropped 1; count of bases not matched to a gene: 6. This CDR3 contains 16 residues. From germline, CDR1 is MDHEN and CDR2 SYDVKM. The CDR3 DNA is TGTGCCAGCAGTTTTGCTGGCGGGGGGGTCCAAGAGACCCAGTACTTC. Protein: CASSFAGGGVQETQYF.

The chain joins TRBV7-9 to TRBJ2-1, with 8 bases that match TRBD2. Looked up from germline, CDR1 is SEHNR and CDR2 is FQNEAQ (reference sequence). There are 16 residues in the CDR3. The ends lost 5 bases at V and 5 bases at J; junction bases unmatched: 11. CDR3 amino acids: CASSRGTSLKNNEQFF. The CDR3 DNA follows: TGTGCCAGCAGCAGAGGGACTAGTCTGAAAAACAATGAGCAGTTCTTC.

The sample holds many counts of this clonotype. The chain uses TRBV27 and TRBJ2-6; TRBD1 agrees at 8 bases. V lost 5 bases, J lost 4 bases, and 7 bases stayed unmatched. CDR3 length: 16 residues. CDR1 MNHEY and CDR2 SMNVEV come from the germline V gene (reference sequence). CDR3 nucleotides: TGTGCCAGCAGTCGGCAGGGGGCTGGCGGGGCCAACGTCCTGACTTTC. It codes for CASSRQGAGGANVLTF.

This clonotype showed up just a few times. V usage is TRBV7-8 and J usage is TRBJ2-1; 11 nucleotides align to TRBD2. The CDR3 sequence is 16 residues long. Losses at the gene ends were 5 bases for V and 10 bases for J; bases not matched to a gene: 13. CDR1 SGHVS and CDR2 FQNEAQ come from the germline V gene. CDR3 bases: TGTGCCAGCAGCGTACGACTAGCGGGGATGGGGAGAGAGCAGTTCTTC. Encoded protein: CASSVRLAGMGREQFF.

This clonotype came up a few times. The V gene is TRBV28, the J gene TRBJ2-3, with D uncertain. This CDR3 region has 12 residues. CDR1 and CDR2 from the germline V gene are MDHEN and SYDVKM. Trimming shortened V by 5 bases and J by 0 bases, and 3 bases separated the two germline ends. The CDR3 protein is CASSGSTDTQYF. The CDR3 DNA reads TGTGCCAGCAGTGGCAGCACAGATACGCAGTATTTT. Drawing the rest from reference TRBV28 and TRBJ2-3, the complete variable domain is DVKVTQSSRYLVKRTGEKVFLECVQDMDHENMFWYRQDPGLGLRLIYFSYDVKMKEKGDIPEGYSVSREKKERFSLILESASTNQTSMYLCASSGSTDTQYFGPGTRLTVL.

This clonotype was recorded at least ten times. The DNA of the CDR3 is TGCAGCGTTGAACGACGGGGTGAAGGCTACGAGCAGTACTTC. It specifies CSVERRGEGYEQYF. The rearrangement links TRBV29-1 to TRBJ2-7, with D tentatively TRBD2 (5 bases). Germline V gene data show CDR1 as SQVTM and CDR2 as ANQGSEA. Deletions cut 2 bases from V and 3 bases from J, with 14 bases between. CDR3 length: 14 residues.

This clonotype was found many times. The V and J genes are TRBV11-2 and TRBJ1-5; D might be TRBD1 (5 bases). The CDR3 is 19 residues long. Trimming removed 4 bases at V and 0 bases at J, with 22 bases between. In germline, CDR1 is SGHAT, CDR2 FQNNGV. The CDR3 nucleotides are TGTGCCAGCAGCTCCAGAGGGCCATCGGGGACTAATAGCAATCAGCCCCAGCATTTT. It encodes CASSSRGPSGTNSNQPQHF. The whole variable domain, filled in from reference TRBV11-2 and TRBJ1-5, reads EAGVAQSPRYKIIEKRQSVAFWCNPISGHATLYWYQQILGQGPKLLIQFQNNGVVDDSQLPKDRFSAERLKGVDSTLKIQPAKLEDSAVYLCASSSRGPSGTNSNQPQHFGDGTRLSIL.

Comment on this clonotype: This sequence may be a read error, since a much larger clone differs from it by one base. The chain has TRBV20-1 and TRBJ2-6; 10 bases line up with TRBD2. CDR1 is DFQATT and CDR2 is SNEGSKA in the germline V gene (reference sequence). The CDR3 extends over 17 amino acids. V dropped 6 bases and J dropped 0; count of bases not matched to a gene: 8. The CDR3 nucleotides are TGCAGTGCCACAGAGCGGGGGGGAGCCTCTGGGGCCAACGTCCTGACTTTC. It codes for CSATERGGASGANVLTF.

Concerning this clonotype: This could be a read error, since a much larger clone is one nucleotide away. The chain employs TRBV28 and TRBJ1-2; the D is unclear. Germline lookup yields CDR1 MDHEN and CDR2 SYDVKM. The CDR3 sequence is 11 residues long. The CDR3 loop is CVSSFPRGKTF. The CDR3 bases are TGTGTCAGCAGTTTCCCGCGTGGTAAAACCTTC.

In this sample, this clonotype turned up many times. This chain links TRBV10-3 with TRBJ1-1; no reliable D call. The CDR3 is made up of 15 amino acids. Looked up from germline, CDR1 is ENHRY and CDR2 is SYGVKD. V was trimmed by 3 bases and J by 4 bases, leaving 15 bases between them. This CDR3 is CAISDGPQISTEAFF. The CDR3 region has the DNA TGTGCCATCAGTGACGGACCCCAAATCTCCACTGAAGCTTTCTTT.

In its sample, this clonotype was seen many times. Germline is not matched at one junction end, which may reflect a read error. The genes are TRBV7-7 and TRBJ2-5; weak D call: TRBD2 (6 bases). Germline lookup yields CDR1 SSHAT and CDR2 FNYEAQ (reference sequence). The CDR3 contains 13 residues. CDR3 residues: CASSPRLGETQYF. For the CDR3, the DNA is TGTGCTAGCAGCCCAAGACTAGGAGAGACCCAGTACTTC.